The following is a T cell receptor beta chain sequence with its context. This sample is part of a study of blood T cell repertoires in COVID-19. Study-level information: Samples taken during acute and convalescent COVID-19 were collected in the United States, Italy and Spain. T cells, B-cell-depleted T cells, or PBMCs provided the cDNA or gDNA that served as material.

The repertoire was sequenced with immunoSEQ multiplex PCR; TCRdb's copy has only in-frame clones and lacks some. The table records approximately 200,000 clones, 84% of them present only once. Germline lookup yields CDR1 KGHSH and CDR2 LQKENI. V lost 6 bases, J lost 0 bases, and 8 bases stayed unmatched. There are 17 residues in the CDR3. Adults between roughly 18 and 89 years of age took part from fewer than 30 US areas. Sequencing was done on a sample of PBMCs or T cells enriched from blood (not recorded which). The clonotype originates from a man aged 40-50 years who had recovered from COVID-19. V usage is TRBV18 and J usage is TRBJ1-5, with TRBD1 matching 10 bases. The chain's CDR3 is CASSGGTGAYSNQPQHF. The CDR3 DNA is TGTGCCAGCTCCGGAGGGACAGGGGCATATAGCAATCAGCCCCAGCATTTT.